Listed below are T cell receptor beta chains from one sample, sequenced in a study of blood T cell repertoires in COVID-19. The method was immunoSEQ multiplex PCR; TCRdb's version includes in-frame clones alone and lacks a portion of them. The table lists a few hundred thousand clones, approximately 90% of them singletons. The sample was peripheral blood. All receptors come from a woman aged 60-75 years with COVID-19, enrolled during active disease. Both conserved end residues are part of each CDR3. The order of the fields is J gene, V gene, clone size, D gene, CDR3 DNA, CDR3 protein. D genes are given only for firm matches. A clone size is listed for some rows: how often the clone was seen (once, few, many), or a class if it is expanded.

TRBJ2-7,TRBV5-1,once,TRBD2,TGCGCCAGCACCCTAGCGGGGGCTTACGAGCAGTACTTC,CASTLAGAYEQYF
TRBJ1-4,TRBV30,NA,NA,TGTGCCTGGAGTGGAAGACAGCCGAATGAAAAACTGTTTTTT,CAWSGRQPNEKLFF
TRBJ1-2,TRBV9,once,NA,TGTGCCAGCAGCGTAGGGGGGGAAAACTATGGCTACACCTTC,CASSVGGENYGYTF
TRBJ2-5,TRBV27,few,TRBD2,TGTGCCAGCAGTGCCCGACTAGCGGGGGCTTGGGAGACCCAGTACTTC,CASSARLAGAWETQYF
TRBJ2-1,TRBV5-4,NA,TRBD2,TGTGCCAGCAGTGGAGCGGGGGCCTCCTACAATGAGCAGTTCTTC,CASSGAGASYNEQFF
TRBJ1-1,TRBV19,NA,NA,TGTGCCAGTAGTGAACAGGCCCCAAGGGGTGAAGCTTTCTTT,CASSEQAPRGEAFF
TRBJ2-1,TRBV5-1,NA,TRBD1,TGCGCCAGCAGCAGAGACAGGGTGGGTGTCGTCAATGAGCAGTTCTTC,CASSRDRVGVVNEQFF
TRBJ1-1,TRBV2,NA,NA,TGTGCCAGCAGTCGCCAGGGCTATGAAGCTTTCTTT,CASSRQGYEAFF
TRBJ1-1,TRBV13,NA,NA,TGTGCCAGTAGTCGAAGTGCGACTGAAGCTTTCTTT,CASSRSATEAFF
TRBJ2-1,TRBV6-1,NA,NA,TGTGCCAGCAGTGAATTAGACAGGTCTGGGCAGTTCTTC,CASSELDRSGQFF
TRBJ1-1,TRBV5-6,NA,TRBD1,TGTGCCAGCAGCTTGTATCGGACAGGGGACTTTGAAGCTTTCTTT,CASSLYRTGDFEAFF
TRBJ1-4,TRBV2,NA,NA,TGTGCCAGCAAGTTCGGTTTTAATGAAAAACTGTTTTTT,CASKFGFNEKLFF
TRBJ1-2,TRBV5-1,NA,NA,TGCGCCAGCAGCTTGGGGGAGAACTATGGCTACACCTTC,CASSLGENYGYTF
TRBJ1-2,TRBV6-6,NA,TRBD1,TGTGCCAGCAATGGGGACAGGGGGCCGGGCTATGGCTACACCTTC,CASNGDRGPGYGYTF
TRBJ1-2,TRBV27,NA,NA,TGTGCCTATACCTTGACAGGACGCTATGGCTACACCTTC,CAYTLTGRYGYTF
TRBJ2-3,TRBV11-1,NA,NA,TGTGCCAGCAGCCAAGGGACTGCTCCTAGCACAGATACGCAGTATTTT,CASSQGTAPSTDTQYF
TRBJ1-1,TRBV10-3,NA,NA,TGTGCCATCAGTGAGTGGCAAACGAACACTGAAGCTTTCTTT,CAISEWQTNTEAFF
TRBJ1-5,TRBV19,NA,TRBD1,TGTGCCAGTAGTGATAGTCAGGGGGCGTATCAGCCCCAGCATTTT,CASSDSQGAYQPQHF
TRBJ2-7,TRBV6-5,NA,TRBD2,TGTGCCAGCAGCCTAGCGGGGCGCGAGCAGTACTTC,CASSLAGREQYF
TRBJ2-7,TRBV28,NA,NA,TGTGCCAGCAGTTTAGTGTCCCCCCCCGGGGACGAGCAGTACTTC,CASSLVSPPGDEQYF
TRBJ2-1,TRBV3-1/TRBV3-2,NA,TRBD2,TGTGCCAGCAGCCGAACTAGCGGGGGGCCAGCAGAGCAGTTCTTC,CASSRTSGGPAEQFF
TRBJ1-5,TRBV7-2,NA,NA,TGTGCCAGCAGCTTACAGGGGATCCCGAATCAGCCCCAGCATTTT,CASSLQGIPNQPQHF
TRBJ2-7,TRBV7-9,NA,TRBD1,TGTGCCAGCAGCTTGAGCGGGACAGGGGTGTACGAGCAGTACTTC,CASSLSGTGVYEQYF
TRBJ2-7,TRBV7-8,NA,TRBD2,TGTGCCAGCAGCCCCGGGACTAGCGGGGGGGCCTACGAGCAGTACTTC,CASSPGTSGGAYEQYF
TRBJ2-3,TRBV7-3,NA,NA,TGTGCCAGCAGCTCCCCCGGGGATACGCAGTATTTT,CASSSPGDTQYF
TRBJ2-1,TRBV7-3,NA,NA,TGTGCCAGCAGCCCTGGAGTCGGTAATGAGCAGTTCTTC,CASSPGVGNEQFF
TRBJ2-7,TRBV2,NA,NA,TGTGCCAGCTCTAACGGTTACGAGCAGTACTTC,CASSNGYEQYF
TRBJ2-3,TRBV7-3,NA,NA,TGTGCCAGCAGCTTGTCCCGGGGAGATACGCAGTATTTT,CASSLSRGDTQYF
TRBJ2-7,TRBV30,once,TRBD1,TGTGCCTGGAGTGTAGTGGGACAGGACTCCTACGAGCAGTACTTC,CAWSVVGQDSYEQYF
TRBJ2-5,TRBV6-5,once,TRBD1,TGTGCCAGCAGTTGGTCGGGACAGCCCTGGGAGACCCAGTACTTC,CASSWSGQPWETQYF
TRBJ2-7,TRBV6-5,NA,TRBD1,TGTGCCAGCAGTTACGGGGGACAGGGCGACGAGCAGTACTTC,CASSYGGQGDEQYF
TRBJ2-3,TRBV25-1,NA,NA,TGTGCCAGCAGCCTGACCGAGGCGCAGTATTTT,CASSLTEAQYF
TRBJ2-4,TRBV5-1,once,TRBD2,TGCGCCAGCAGCTTGAGGGTGACTAGCGGTGACAAAAACATTCAGTACTTC,CASSLRVTSGDKNIQYF
TRBJ2-2,TRBV5-4,NA,NA,TGTGCCAGCAGCTTAAGTGGTAGTTTCGGGGAGCTGTTTTTT,CASSLSGSFGELFF
TRBJ2-5,TRBV5-1,NA,NA,TGCGCCAGCAGCCCTGGACTGGTAGGGAAAGAGACCCAGTACTTC,CASSPGLVGKETQYF
TRBJ1-4,TRBV5-5,NA,TRBD1,TGTGCCAGCAGCCGGGACAGATCAACTAATGAAAAACTGTTTTTT,CASSRDRSTNEKLFF
TRBJ2-3,TRBV18,NA,TRBD1,TGTGCCAGCTCACCATTCCCCGGGACAGGCCTCACAGATACGCAGTATTTT,CASSPFPGTGLTDTQYF
TRBJ1-5,TRBV19,NA,TRBD1,TGTGCCAGTAGTAAGCAGGGGGTAGGTAATCAGCCCCAGCATTTT,CASSKQGVGNQPQHF
TRBJ1-2,TRBV19,once,TRBD1,TGTGCCAGTACGAAGCGGCGACAGGGGTATAACTATGGCTACACCTTC,CASTKRRQGYNYGYTF
TRBJ2-7,TRBV12-3/TRBV12-4,NA,TRBD1,TGTGCCAGCAGATCAACAGGGGGGTACGAGCAGTACTTC,CASRSTGGYEQYF
TRBJ2-1,TRBV3-1/TRBV3-2,NA,NA,TGTGCCAGCAGCCAAGAAGGCGGGGCGCCTAGTGGTGAGCAGTTCTTC,CASSQEGGAPSGEQFF
TRBJ1-1,TRBV9,few,NA,TGTGCCAGCAGCCCCAGCGGGGTGGTGCGGGCTTTCTTT,CASSPSGVVRAFF
TRBJ2-7,TRBV19,NA,NA,TGTGCCAGTAGTCCAACAAGAGCAGGGAATTCATACGAGCAGTACTTC,CASSPTRAGNSYEQYF